This T cell receptor (beta chain) came from a study of T cell changes during pregnancy in multiple sclerosis (dated by TCRdb to about 2019). About the investigation overall: The study examined how the T cell repertoire changed over the course of pregnancy in women with multiple sclerosis.

The library came from the immunoSEQ multiplex PCR assay. This is the immuneACCESS table as TCRdb keeps it, with only in-frame sequences that have V and J called. A part of the clones is gone; compared with another copy, unresolved V genes explain less than half, and the rest is unexplained. This sample has roughly 51,000 clones in its table, and approximately 94% of those were observed once. Jointly, the top ten make up 5.5% of the sample. CDR1 MGHRA and CDR2 YSYEKL are derived from the germline V gene. Its CDR3 holds 13 amino acids, cysteine through phenylalanine. The read is trimmed to its CDR3 DNA, 39 bases read in frame from base 1. Trimming removed 3 bases from V and 4 bases from J, leaving 10 bases between the germline ends. The count of this clone is one. Its antigen remains unidentified. Base qualities are not recorded, but no much larger clone differs from it by a single base.

This receptor was taken from a female donor with multiple sclerosis, enrolled in a pregnancy study. The sequence is built from TRBV4-1 and TRBJ2-7, and possibly TRBD2, on 6 matching bases. The sequencing used CD8+ T cells from peripheral blood mononuclear cells, collected before pregnancy. In nucleotides, the sequence is TGCGCCAGCAGCCACCGCCGGGGGTACGAGCAGTACTTC. Its protein product is CASSHRRGYEQYF.